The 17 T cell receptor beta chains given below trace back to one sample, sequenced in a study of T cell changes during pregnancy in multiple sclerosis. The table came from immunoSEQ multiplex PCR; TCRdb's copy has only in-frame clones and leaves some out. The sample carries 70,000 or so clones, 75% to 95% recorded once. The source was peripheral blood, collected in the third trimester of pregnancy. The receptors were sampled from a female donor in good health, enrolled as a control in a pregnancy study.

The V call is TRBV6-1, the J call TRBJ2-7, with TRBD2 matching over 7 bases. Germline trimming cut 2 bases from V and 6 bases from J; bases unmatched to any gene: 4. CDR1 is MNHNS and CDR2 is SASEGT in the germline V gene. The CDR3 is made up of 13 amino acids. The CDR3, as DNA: TGTGCCAGCAGTGAACGGGGGGTCCGCGAGCAGTACTTC. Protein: CASSERGVREQYF.

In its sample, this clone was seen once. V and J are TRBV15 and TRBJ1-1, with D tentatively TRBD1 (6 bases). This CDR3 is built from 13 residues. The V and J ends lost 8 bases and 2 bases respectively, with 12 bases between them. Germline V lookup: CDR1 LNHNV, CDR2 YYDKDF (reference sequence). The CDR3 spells CATGRDINTEAFF. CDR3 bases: TGTGCCACCGGGAGGGACATTAACACTGAAGCTTTCTTT.

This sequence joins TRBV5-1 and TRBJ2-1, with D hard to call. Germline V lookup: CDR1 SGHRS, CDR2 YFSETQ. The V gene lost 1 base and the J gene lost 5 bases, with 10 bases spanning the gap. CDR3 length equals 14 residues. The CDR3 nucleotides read TGCGCCAGCAGCTTGCTGTCCTCTAACAATGAGCAGTTCTTC. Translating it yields CASSLLSSNNEQFF.

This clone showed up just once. The CDR3 sequence: CASSNDRTGAEAFF. The CDR3 DNA reads TGTGCCAGCAGTAACGATCGGACAGGTGCTGAAGCTTTCTTT. The chain has TRBV6-5 and TRBJ1-1; the match to TRBD1 covers 7 bases. J gave up 6 bases and V 5 bases, and 9 bases lay outside the gene matches. The CDR3 sequence is 14 residues long. Germline lookup yields CDR1 MNHEY and CDR2 SVGAGI.

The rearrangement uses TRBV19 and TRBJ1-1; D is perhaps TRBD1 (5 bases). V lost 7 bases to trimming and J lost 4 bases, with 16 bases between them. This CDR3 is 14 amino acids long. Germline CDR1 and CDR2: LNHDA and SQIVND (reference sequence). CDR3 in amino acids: CASNILGGLTEAFF. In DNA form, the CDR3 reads TGTGCCAGTAATATCCTCGGGGGACTCACTGAAGCTTTCTTT.

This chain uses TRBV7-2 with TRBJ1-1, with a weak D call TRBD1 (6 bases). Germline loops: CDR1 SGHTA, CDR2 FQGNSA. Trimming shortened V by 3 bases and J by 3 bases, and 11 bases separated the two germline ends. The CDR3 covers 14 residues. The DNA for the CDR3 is TGTGCCAGCAGCTTCGGGGGGCCGGACACTGAAGCTTTCTTT. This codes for CASSFGGPDTEAFF.

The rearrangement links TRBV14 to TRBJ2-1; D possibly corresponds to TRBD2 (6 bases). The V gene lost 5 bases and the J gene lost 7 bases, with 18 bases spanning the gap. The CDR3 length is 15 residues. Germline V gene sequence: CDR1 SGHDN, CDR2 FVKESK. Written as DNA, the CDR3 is TGTGCCAGCAGCTTATGGGGATGGGAGGAGAATGAGCAGTTCTTC. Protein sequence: CASSLWGWEENEQFF.

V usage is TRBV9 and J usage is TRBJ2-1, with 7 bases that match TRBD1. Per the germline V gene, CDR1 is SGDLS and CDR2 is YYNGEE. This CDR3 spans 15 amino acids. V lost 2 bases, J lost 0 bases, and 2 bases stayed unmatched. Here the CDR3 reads CASSVTGSSYNEQFF. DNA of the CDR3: TGTGCCAGCAGCGTGACAGGGAGCTCCTACAATGAGCAGTTCTTC.

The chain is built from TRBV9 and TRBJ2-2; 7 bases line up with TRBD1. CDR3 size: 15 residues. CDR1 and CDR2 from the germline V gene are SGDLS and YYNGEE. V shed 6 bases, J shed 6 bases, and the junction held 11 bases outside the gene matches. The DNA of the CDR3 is TGTGCCAGCACCACCCGGACAGGTGGGGCCGGGGAGCTGTTTTTT. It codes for CASTTRTGGAGELFF.

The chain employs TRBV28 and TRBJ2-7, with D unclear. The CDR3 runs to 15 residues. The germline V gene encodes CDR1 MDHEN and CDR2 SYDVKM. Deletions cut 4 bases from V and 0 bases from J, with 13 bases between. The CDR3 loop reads CASSSIRVSSYEQYF. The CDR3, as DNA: TGTGCCAGCAGTTCAATTCGGGTAAGCTCCTACGAGCAGTACTTC.

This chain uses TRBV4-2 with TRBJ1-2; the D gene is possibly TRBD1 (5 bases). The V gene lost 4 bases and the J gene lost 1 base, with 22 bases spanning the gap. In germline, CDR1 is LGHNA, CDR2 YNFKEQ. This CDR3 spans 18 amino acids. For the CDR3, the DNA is TGTGCCAGCAGCCCCCCCCAATTGGCAGGGTTATATAACTATGGCTACACCTTC. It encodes CASSPPQLAGLYNYGYTF.

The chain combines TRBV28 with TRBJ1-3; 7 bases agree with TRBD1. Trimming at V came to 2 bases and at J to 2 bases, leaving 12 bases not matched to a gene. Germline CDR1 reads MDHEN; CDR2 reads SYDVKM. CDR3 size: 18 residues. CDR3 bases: TGTGCCAGCAGTTTACGGTCCAGGGGGGTAAAGGCTGGAAACACCATATATTTT. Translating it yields CASSLRSRGVKAGNTIYF.

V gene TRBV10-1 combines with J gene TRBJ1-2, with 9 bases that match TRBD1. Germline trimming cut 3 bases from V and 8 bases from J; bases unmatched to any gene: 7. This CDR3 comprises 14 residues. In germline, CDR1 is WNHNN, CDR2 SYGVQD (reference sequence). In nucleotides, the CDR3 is TGCGCCAGCAGTGATCTCCGGGACAGGGAGGGCTACACCTTC. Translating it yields CASSDLRDREGYTF.

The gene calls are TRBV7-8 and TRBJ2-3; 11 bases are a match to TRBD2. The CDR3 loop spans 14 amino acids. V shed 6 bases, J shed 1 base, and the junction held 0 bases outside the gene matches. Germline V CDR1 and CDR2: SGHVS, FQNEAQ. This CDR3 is CASRGLAGTDTQYF. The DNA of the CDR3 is TGTGCCAGCAGGGGACTAGCGGGCACAGATACGCAGTATTTT.

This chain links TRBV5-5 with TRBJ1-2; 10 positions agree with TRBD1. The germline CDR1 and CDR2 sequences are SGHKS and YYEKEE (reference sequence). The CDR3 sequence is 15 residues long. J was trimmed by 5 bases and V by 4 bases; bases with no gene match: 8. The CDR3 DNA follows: TGTGCCAGCAGCCCTGACAGGGGGCAGGGGTATGGCTACACCTTC. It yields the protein CASSPDRGQGYGYTF. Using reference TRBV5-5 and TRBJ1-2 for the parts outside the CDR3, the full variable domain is DAGVTQSPTHLIKTRGQQVTLRCSPISGHKSVSWYQQVLGQGPQFIFQYYEKEERGRGNFPDRFSARQFPNYSSELNVNALLLGDSALYLCASSPDRGQGYGYTFGSGTRLTVV.

DNA of the CDR3: TGTGCCAGCAGTAGACAGAGGAACACCGGGGAGCTGTTTTTT. Protein product: CASSRQRNTGELFF. This chain links TRBV2 with TRBJ2-2; possibly TRBD1 for D (5 bases). Trimming cost V 5 bases and J 1 base, with 8 bases left between them. The CDR3 has 14 amino acids. Germline V gene data show CDR1 as SNHLY and CDR2 as FYNNEI.

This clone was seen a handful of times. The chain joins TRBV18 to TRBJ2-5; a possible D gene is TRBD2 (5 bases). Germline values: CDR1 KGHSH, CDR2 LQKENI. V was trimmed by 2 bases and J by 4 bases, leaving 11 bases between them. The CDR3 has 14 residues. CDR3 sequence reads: CASSPSPGVETQYF. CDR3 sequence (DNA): TGTGCCAGCTCACCATCGCCCGGGGTAGAGACCCAGTACTTC.